This entry describes one TCR beta chain. Antigen specificity is unknown. This record comes from a study of response to subunit inactivated influenza vaccine. General observations from the study: Authors suggested that a seasonal influenza vaccination recruits few new T cells each time.

The CDR3 loop spans 15 amino acids. V gave up 5 bases and J gave up 2 bases, with 12 bases separating them. In germline, CDR1 is SGHVS, CDR2 FQNEAQ. TCRdb analysed the RT-PCR reads with MiXCR anew, one entry per CDR3 protein. The data show 530,000 or so distinct CDR3 sequences, around 25% seen once. This specimen consisted of CD4+ T cells sorted from PBMCs, obtained 4 to 6 days after vaccination. The source of this sequence is a man between 50 and 59 years old who received an inactivated influenza vaccine. The rearrangement joins TRBV7-8 to TRBJ2-2; D gene unclear. The CDR3 loop reads CASSPRFANTGELFF. Written as DNA, the CDR3 is TGTGCCAGCAGCCCCCGTTTTGCTAACACCGGGGAGCTGTTTTTT.